The table lists the clone carrying this TCR beta chain with a count of one. Its specificity is unknown. The data derive from a study of OX40 agonist ivuxolimab in advanced cancers. Study-level background: Intravenous ivuxolimab was administered to patients every 2 weeks at 0.01 to 10 mg/kg. The study, taken as a whole, reports: CD8+ T cells were the subset that, on average, had more expanded clones than CD4+. Part of the nonresponder group also had normalized T-cell clonal expansion that was low.

Generated by immunoSEQ multiplex PCR, the TCRdb table keeps only in-frame clones and is missing some. The sample has around 39,000 clones, around 84% seen once. V lost 6 bases and J 4 bases, leaving 10 bases between the germline ends. The length of the CDR3 is 12 residues. Germline V gene data show CDR1 as MNHEY and CDR2 as SMNVEV (reference sequence). The chain employs TRBV27 and TRBJ2-7; possible D gene TRBD1, 6 bases. Sequences were derived from CD4+ or CD8+ T cells sorted from blood, sampled in a trial of the OX40 agonist ivuxolimab. The clonotype comes from an adult with an advanced solid tumor such as melanoma, head and neck, liver or kidney cancer. The CDR3 reads CASSPQGYEQYF. The CDR3 coding sequence is TGTGCCAGCAGCCCACAGGGATACGAGCAGTACTTC.